The present TCR beta chain was sequenced within a study of blood T cell repertoires in COVID-19. Study information: Collection of acute and convalescent COVID-19 samples took place in the United States, Italy and Spain.

The CDR3 runs to 13 residues. Germline V gene sequence: CDR1 SEHNR, CDR2 FQNEAQ (reference sequence). Trimming removed 8 bases from V and 1 base from J, with 11 bases in between. In the authors' methods: Nucleated cell counts were estimated from reference gene primer amplification. The table came from immunoSEQ multiplex PCR; TCRdb's copy has only in-frame clones and leaves some out. V, J and clone size reflect that table, while D and trimming were determined from the DNA. The sample comprises around 100,000 clones, almost 80% of which are singletons, and roughly 29% rests with the top ten. The sequence was collected from a man between 65 and 85 years old with active or convalescent COVID-19. This chain connects TRBV7-9 to TRBJ1-1; D is uncertain. The sequenced material came from peripheral blood. CDR3 nucleotide sequence: TGTGCCAGCGAGGGTTTGGGGAACACTGAAGCTTTCTTT. Amino acid sequence: CASEGLGNTEAFF.